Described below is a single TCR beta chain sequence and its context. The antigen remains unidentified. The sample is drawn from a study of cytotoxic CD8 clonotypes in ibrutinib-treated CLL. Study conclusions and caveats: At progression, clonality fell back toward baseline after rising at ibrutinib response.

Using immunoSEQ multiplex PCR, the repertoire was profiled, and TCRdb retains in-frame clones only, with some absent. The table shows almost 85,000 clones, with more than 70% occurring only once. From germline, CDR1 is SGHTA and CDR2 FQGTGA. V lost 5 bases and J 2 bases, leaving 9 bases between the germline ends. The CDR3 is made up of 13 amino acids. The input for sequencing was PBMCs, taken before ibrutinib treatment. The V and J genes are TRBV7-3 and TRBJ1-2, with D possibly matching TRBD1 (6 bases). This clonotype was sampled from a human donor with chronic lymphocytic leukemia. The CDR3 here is CASSPDRNYGYTF. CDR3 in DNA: TGTGCCAGCAGCCCAGACAGGAACTATGGCTACACCTTC. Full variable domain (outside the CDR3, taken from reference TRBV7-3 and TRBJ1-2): GAGVSQTPSNKVTEKGKYVELRCDPISGHTALYWYRQSLGQGPEFLIYFQGTGAADDSGLPNDRFFAVRPEGSVSTLKIQRTERGDSAVYLCASSPDRNYGYTFGSGTRLTVV.